These T cell receptor beta chains were read from a single sample in a study of blood T cell repertoires in COVID-19. This table comes from immunoSEQ multiplex PCR, and its TCRdb copy is limited to in-frame clones, with some not included. The sample has about 240,000 clones; roughly four fifths are singletons. Sequenced input: peripheral blood. The receptors were gathered from a woman of 80 years or more with COVID-19, enrolled during active disease. Both conserved end residues are part of each CDR3. Fields, in order: J gene, CDR3 length, D gene, V gene, clone size, CDR3 DNA, CDR3 protein. A D gene is named only where the DNA matches it firmly. Size tells how often a clone was seen (once, few, many) or the class of an expanded clone, and some rows leave it out.

>TRBJ2-3|12|TRBD1|TRBV12-3/TRBV12-4|once
TGTGCCAGCATGAGGGGGCCGAATACGCAGTATTTT
CASMRGPNTQYF
>TRBJ1-4|15|TRBD1|TRBV5-4|-
TGTGCCAGCAGCAGACGACAGGGAATAAATGAAAAACTGTTTTTT
CASSRRQGINEKLFF
>TRBJ2-1|14|TRBD2|TRBV7-3|-
TGTGCCAGCAGCTCCTCGGGAGGTTCAAATGAGCAGTTCTTC
CASSSSGGSNEQFF
>TRBJ1-5|14|-|TRBV19|-
TGTGCCAGTAGTATAAGGGACACAAATCAGCCCCAGCATTTT
CASSIRDTNQPQHF
>TRBJ2-1|15|TRBD1|TRBV19|-
TGTGCCAGTAACCCGGACAGGGGGCCGTACAATGAGCAGTTCTTC
CASNPDRGPYNEQFF
>TRBJ2-3|15|TRBD2|TRBV7-2|-
TGTGCCAGCAGCTTCTCGGGAGGTGTGACAGATACGCAGTATTTT
CASSFSGGVTDTQYF
>TRBJ2-7|14|TRBD1|TRBV9|-
TGTGCCAGCAGCGCGTCCCGGGACAGGGGCGAGCAGTACTTC
CASSASRDRGEQYF
>TRBJ2-5|14|-|TRBV6-5|-
TGTGCCAGCAGTTACGGGCGTAACCAAGAGACCCAGTACTTC
CASSYGRNQETQYF
>TRBJ1-6|14|TRBD1|TRBV18|-
TGTGCCAGCTCACGGGACAGGCAGAATTCACCCCTCCACTTT
CASSRDRQNSPLHF
>TRBJ2-2|15|-|TRBV25-1|-
TGTGCCAGCTCATTAGGGGGGGCAGGCACCGGGGAGCTGTTTTTT
CASSLGGAGTGELFF
>TRBJ2-1|14|TRBD1|TRBV29-1|few
TGCAGCGTTGAAGGGGGACAGAATTACAATGAGCAGTTCTTC
CSVEGGQNYNEQFF
>TRBJ1-3|17|-|TRBV7-3|-
TGTGCCAGCAGCTTAACTAGGTCGGGGTCCTCTGGAAACACCATATATTTT
CASSLTRSGSSGNTIYF
>TRBJ2-7|15|TRBD1|TRBV2|-
TGTGCCAGCAGTGAGAACAGGGGTCCCCCCTACGAGCAGTACTTC
CASSENRGPPYEQYF
>TRBJ2-1|15|TRBD2|TRBV9|-
TGTGCCAGCAGCGTAGGCGGGAGTCCGAAGAATGAGCAGTTCTTC
CASSVGGSPKNEQFF
>TRBJ2-7|13|-|TRBV5-1|few
TGCGCCAGCAGCCTCAGGTCGTCCTACGAGCAGTACTTC
CASSLRSSYEQYF
>TRBJ1-5|16|TRBD1|TRBV7-8|-
TGTGCCAGCAGCCTAGAGGGGGCTACTAGCAATCAGCCCCAGCATTTT
CASSLEGATSNQPQHF
>TRBJ2-3|11|-|TRBV12-3/TRBV12-4|-
TGTGCCTCCGGAGGCTGGGATACGCAGTATTTT
CASGGWDTQYF
>TRBJ1-1|16|-|TRBV5-4|-
TGTGCCAGCAGCTTGGGTGTGAGGGCCACGAACACTGAAGCTTTCTTT
CASSLGVRATNTEAFF
>TRBJ1-1|13|TRBD1|TRBV6-2/TRBV6-3|-
TGTGCCAGCAGTTACGACAGGGAGGCCGAAGCTTTCTTT
CASSYDREAEAFF
>TRBJ2-7|18|TRBD2|TRBV28|-
TGTGCCAGCTCTGGGGTTGGGGGGACTAGCGGGAGAATCTACGAGCAGTACTTC
CASSGVGGTSGRIYEQYF